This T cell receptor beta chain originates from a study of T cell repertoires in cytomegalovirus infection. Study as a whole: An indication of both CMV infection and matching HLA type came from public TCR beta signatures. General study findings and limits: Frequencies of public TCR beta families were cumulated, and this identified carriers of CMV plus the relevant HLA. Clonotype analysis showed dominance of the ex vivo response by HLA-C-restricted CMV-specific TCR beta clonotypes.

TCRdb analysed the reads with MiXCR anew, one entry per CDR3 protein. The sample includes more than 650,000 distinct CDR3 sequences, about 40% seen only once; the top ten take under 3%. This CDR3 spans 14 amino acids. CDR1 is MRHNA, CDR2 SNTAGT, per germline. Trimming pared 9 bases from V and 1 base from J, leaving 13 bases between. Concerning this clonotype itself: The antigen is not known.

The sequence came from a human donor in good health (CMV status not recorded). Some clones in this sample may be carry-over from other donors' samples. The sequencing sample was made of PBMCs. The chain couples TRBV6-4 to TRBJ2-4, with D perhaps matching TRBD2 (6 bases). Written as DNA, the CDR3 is TGTGCCAGGGGCGGGAATTGTGCCAAAAACATTCAGTACTTC. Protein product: CARGGNCAKNIQYF.